Listed below are T cell receptor beta chains from one sample, sequenced in a study of T cells in Graves' hyperthyroidism and ophthalmopathy. TCRdb fed the multiplex PCR reads into MiXCR, producing one record per CDR3 protein. This repertoire shows 300,000 to 450,000 distinct CDR3 sequences, approximately 15% found once; its top ten account for roughly 11%. The sample taken for sequencing was blood. Receptor source: a woman in her sixties with Graves' hyperthyroidism. CDR3s include the opening cysteine and the closing phenylalanine or tryptophan. A D gene is named only where the DNA matches it firmly. Some rows mark clone size as missing; the rest say once, few, many or name a class of expanded clone.

>TRBD2|many|TRBV5-6|TRBJ2-5
CASSLGLARWTQYF
TGTGCCAGCAGCTTGGGACTAGCGAGGTGGACCCAGTACTTC
>TRBD2|many|TRBV7-9|TRBJ2-1
CASSKLAGVFNEQFF
TGTGCCAGCAGCAAACTAGCGGGAGTGTTCAATGAGCAGTTCTTC
>TRBD2|many|TRBV28|TRBJ2-7
CASSLTPGLAGEYEQYF
TGTGCCAGCAGTTTAACCCCTGGACTAGCGGGCGAGTACGAGCAGTACTTC
>-|many|TRBV7-8|TRBJ1-2
CASSLDLSGYGYTF
TGTGCCAGCAGCTTAGACCTGTCGGGCTATGGCTACACCTTC
>TRBD1|many|TRBV30|TRBJ1-1
CAWTRQGKTEAFF
TGTGCCTGGACTCGACAGGGGAAGACTGAAGCTTTCTTT
>-|few|TRBV7-2|TRBJ1-4
CASSFDPTNEKLFF
TGTGCCAGCAGCTTTGATCCAACTAATGAAAAACTGTTTTTT
>TRBD1|many|TRBV5-1|TRBJ1-2
CASSLRTGGYGYTF
TGCGCCAGCAGCCTGAGGACAGGGGGCTATGGCTACACCTTC
>-|few|TRBV19|TRBJ2-3
CASSIPDRGSTDTQYF
TGTGCCAGTAGTATCCCTGACCGAGGCAGCACAGATACGCAGTATTTT
>TRBD1|many|TRBV3-1|TRBJ2-1
CASSQGSGQGQFF
TGTGCCAGCAGCCAAGGGTCGGGACAGGGACAGTTCTTC
>-|many|TRBV7-9|TRBJ1-2
CASSSRDGLYGYTF
TGTGCCAGCAGCTCCCGGGACGGCCTCTATGGCTACACCTTC
>TRBD2|-|TRBV29-1|TRBJ2-3
CSVATSGGGTDTQYF
TGCAGCGTTGCTACTAGCGGAGGGGGCACAGATACGCAGTATTTT
>-|many|TRBV24-1|TRBJ2-3
CATSDLFGTDTQYF
TGTGCCACCAGTGATTTATTTGGCACAGATACGCAGTATTTT
>-|many|TRBV7-9|TRBJ2-3
CASSVGVHTDTQYF
TGTGCCAGCAGCGTGGGAGTCCACACAGATACGCAGTATTTT